This T cell receptor beta chain was observed in a study of cytomegalovirus exposure and HLA in healthy donors. Study-wide results and caveats: Further analysis was carried out later, and it showed several of the most significant clusters appearing linked to common viral pathogens.

Points on this clone: The antigen remains unidentified.

Trimming removed 4 bases from V and 5 bases from J, with 8 bases in between. This CDR3 spans 13 amino acids. Germline assignment: CDR1 KGHSH and CDR2 LQKENI. This PCR relied on a set of 60 Vbeta primers and 13 Jbeta primers. Only in-frame clones appear in the TCRdb table, and some are missing; sequencing was by immunoSEQ multiplex PCR. The sample consists of approximately 190,000 clones, 60% to 80% of them appearing once. The sequenced material came from PBMCs. This sequence originates from a woman between 25 and 40 years old in good health and CMV-seropositive. The J gene is TRBJ2-2, the V gene TRBV18, with D tentatively TRBD2 (6 bases). CDR3 sequence: CASSRDSTGELFF. For the CDR3, the DNA is TGTGCCAGCTCACGGGACTCGACCGGGGAGCTGTTTTTT.